This T cell receptor beta chain was sequenced in a study of shared clonotypes between healthy human individuals. Germline loops: CDR1 SGHVS, CDR2 FQNEAQ. The CDR3 runs to 17 residues. With 5 bases clipped from V and 0 bases from J, the junction kept 6 bases outside the gene matches. The assay was run at deep level. Some clones are missing from TCRdb's copy, which holds only in-frame ones; the method was immunoSEQ multiplex PCR. There are over a million clones in the sample; 75% to 85% occur only once, and approximately 0.5% lies in the top ten. This TCR derives from a man between 18 and 29 years old in good health. Some clones in this sample may be carry-over from other donors' samples. The chain employs TRBV7-8 and TRBJ2-1; 11 bases align to TRBD2. Material for sequencing was memory CD4+ T cells from PBMCs. Subset indicated: CD45RA-negative fraction. CDR3 nucleotide sequence: TGTGCCAGCAGCGGAAGACTAGCGGGAAGCTCCTACAATGAGCAGTTCTTC. This codes for CASSGRLAGSSYNEQFF. The full variable domain, its missing parts supplied by reference TRBV7-8 and TRBJ2-1, is GAGVSQSPRYKVAKRGQDVALRCDPISGHVSLFWYQQALGQGPEFLTYFQNEAQLDKSGLPSDRFFAERPEGSVSTLKIQRTQQEDSAVYLCASSGRLAGSSYNEQFFGPGTRLTVL.